This T cell receptor beta chain stems from a study of T cell responses to AZD1222 COVID-19 vaccine. The CDR3 extends over 13 amino acids. CDR1 and CDR2 (germline): ENHRY, SYGVKD. The ends were cut back, 6 bases at V and 1 base at J, with 9 bases in the middle. Produced via immunoSEQ multiplex PCR; TCRdb's table is partial and in-frame only. The sample holds about 130,000 clones, 80% to 90% seen once. The sequencing used peripheral blood, collected on day 0 of MenACWY control vaccination. The receptor comes from an adult in good health. The chain joins TRBV10-3 to TRBJ1-1, with D uncertain. CDR3 sequence reads: CAISAPSNTEAFF. CDR3 coding DNA: TGTGCCATCAGCGCACCATCGAACACTGAAGCTTTCTTT.